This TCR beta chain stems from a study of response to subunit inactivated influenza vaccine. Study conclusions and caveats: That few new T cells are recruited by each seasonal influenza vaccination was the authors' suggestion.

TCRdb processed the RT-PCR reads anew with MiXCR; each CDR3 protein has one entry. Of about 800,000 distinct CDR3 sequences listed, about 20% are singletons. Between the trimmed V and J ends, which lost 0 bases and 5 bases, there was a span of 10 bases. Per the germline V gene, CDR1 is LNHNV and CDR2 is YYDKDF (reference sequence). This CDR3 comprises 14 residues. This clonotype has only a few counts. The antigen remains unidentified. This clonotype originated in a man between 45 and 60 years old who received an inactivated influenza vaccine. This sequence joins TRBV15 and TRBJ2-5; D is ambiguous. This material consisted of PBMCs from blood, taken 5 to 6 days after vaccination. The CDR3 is CATSRELRSETQYF. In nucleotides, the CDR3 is TGTGCCACCAGCAGAGAGTTGAGGAGTGAGACCCAGTACTTC.